The 17 T cell receptor beta chains below were found in one sample sequenced in a study of CDR3 diversity in severe acne. One entry per CDR3 protein, called by TCRdb with MiXCR from the PCR reads. The sample yields tens of thousands of distinct CDR3 sequences, approximately 49% seen once. The sequenced sample consisted of blood. Receptor source: a male donor with severe acne vulgaris.

The gene calls are TRBV20-1 and TRBJ2-5, with 13 bases that match TRBD2. In germline, CDR1 is DFQATT, CDR2 SNEGSKA (reference sequence). J lost 2 bases, V lost 6 bases, and 3 bases had no gene match. This CDR3 region has 14 residues. CDR3 region: CSAKGLAGQETQYF. The CDR3 DNA follows: TGCAGTGCCAAGGGACTAGCGGGGCAAGAGACCCAGTACTTC.

V gene TRBV20-1 combines with J gene TRBJ2-7; 10 nucleotides align to TRBD2. V was pared by 3 bases and J by 7 bases, with 12 bases of the junction left unmatched. From germline, CDR1 is DFQATT and CDR2 SNEGSKA (reference sequence). This CDR3 spans 15 amino acids. CDR3 in DNA: TGCAGTGCTAGTTCAGTCCTAGCGGGAGCGGGTGAGCAGTACGTC. Translation gives CSASSVLAGAGEQYV.

The CDR3 sequence: CASDGGNTGELFF. CDR3 nucleotide sequence: TGTGCCAGCGATGGGGGGAACACCGGGGAGCTGTTTTTT. The V and J genes are TRBV7-9 and TRBJ2-2, with D perhaps matching TRBD1 or TRBD2 (5 bases each). Germline CDR1 reads SEHNR; CDR2 reads FQNEAQ (reference sequence). The CDR3 sequence is 13 residues long. The V end was cut by 8 bases, the J end by 1 base, with 8 bases between.

In its sample, this clonotype was seen once. At one end the junction does not follow the germline gene, possibly because of a read error. This sequence joins TRBV2 and TRBJ2-6, with D uncertain. Germline assignment: CDR1 SNHLY and CDR2 FYNNEI. The CDR3 extends over 12 amino acids. The CDR3 reads CASTQGENTEAF. In nucleotides, the CDR3 is TGTGCCAGCACTCAAGGAGAGAACACTGAAGCTTTC.

The chain recombines TRBV6-5 with TRBJ1-1; D gene ambiguous. Trimming cost V 2 bases and J 2 bases, with 18 bases left between them. CDR3 length: 17 residues. The V gene's germline CDR1 is MNHEY and CDR2 SVGAGI. The CDR3 bases are TGTGCCAGCAGTTACGGGCCAACTTATCCTAGCAACACTGAAGCTTTCTTT. Protein sequence: CASSYGPTYPSNTEAFF.

A few counts support this clonotype. The rearrangement joins TRBV29-1 to TRBJ2-6, with a weak D call TRBD1 (6 bases). Between the trimmed V and J ends, which lost 6 bases and 6 bases, there was a span of 12 bases. Looked up from germline, CDR1 is SQVTM and CDR2 is ANQGSEA. The CDR3 covers 13 residues. Written as DNA, the CDR3 is TGCAGCGTACAGGGTTTGCAGGCCAACGTCCTGACTTTC. Protein product: CSVQGLQANVLTF.

The genes are TRBV19 and TRBJ2-7, with 7 bases fitting TRBD2. CDR1 is LNHDA, CDR2 SQIVND, per germline (reference sequence). Trimming removed 9 bases from V and 1 base from J; junction bases left unmatched: 18. This CDR3 has 17 residues. The CDR3: CASNGDSLSGKSYEQYF. Written as DNA, the CDR3 is TGTGCCAGCAATGGGGATTCGTTGAGCGGGAAATCCTACGAGCAGTACTTC.

V gene TRBV24-1 combines with J gene TRBJ1-2, with D unresolved. V shed 7 bases and J shed 4 bases, with 9 bases lying between them. CDR1 and CDR2 (germline): KGHDR, SFDVKD. This CDR3 spans 12 amino acids. The CDR3 is CATRDATYGYTF. DNA for the CDR3: TGTGCCACCAGGGATGCGACCTATGGCTACACCTTC.

This clonotype was recorded many times. The chain links TRBV9 to TRBJ2-1; weak D call: TRBD2 (6 bases). Trimming removed 0 bases at V and 6 bases at J, with 10 bases between. Germline V gene sequence: CDR1 SGDLS, CDR2 YYNGEE. The CDR3 sequence is 14 residues long. The CDR3 DNA follows: TGTGCCAGCAGCGTAGTAGGGACTTTCAATGAGCAGTTCTTC. As protein: CASSVVGTFNEQFF.

This clonotype is labeled as medium-sized. CDR3 residues: CSTGEGYNEQFF. The CDR3 bases are TGCAGTACAGGGGAGGGCTACAATGAGCAGTTCTTC. The chain links TRBV20-1 to TRBJ2-1, with D possibly called TRBD1 or TRBD2 (7 bases each). Germline V gene sequence: CDR1 DFQATT, CDR2 SNEGSKA (reference sequence). Trimming stripped 8 bases from V and 3 bases from J, with 11 bases between. This CDR3 has 12 residues.

There are a few counts of this clonotype. V gene TRBV11-2 combines with J gene TRBJ2-7; no clear D. This CDR3 is 15 amino acids long. Germline CDR1 SGHAT, CDR2 FQNNGV. V lost 1 base and J 0 bases, leaving 10 bases between the germline ends. The CDR3 DNA is TGTGCCAGCAGCTTAGGAATTTCTAGCTCCTACGAGCAGTACTTC. It translates to CASSLGISSSYEQYF.

About this clonotype: At one boundary the junction diverges from the germline segment, which might be a read error. J is TRBJ2-2 and V is TRBV24-1; D may be TRBD2 (5 bases). CDR1 and CDR2 (germline): KGHDR, SFDVKD. CDR3 length: 12 residues. The CDR3 coding sequence is TGTGCCACCAGTTTTTACACCGGGGAGCTGTCTTTT. Protein sequence: CATSFYTGELSF.

V gene TRBV29-1 combines with J gene TRBJ2-5; D possibly uses TRBD1 or TRBD2 (5 bases each). The CDR3 extends over 13 amino acids. Trimming took 6 bases from V and 5 from J, leaving 16 bases between them. Germline lookup yields CDR1 SQVTM and CDR2 ANQGSEA. The CDR3 region has the DNA TGCAGCGTGGACCGGGACGGCTATGAGACCCAGTACTTC. It is translated as CSVDRDGYETQYF.

Concerning this clonotype: A much larger clone lies a single base off, so this may be a read error. V usage is TRBV29-1 and J usage is TRBJ1-1, with D possibly matching TRBD1 (5 bases). This CDR3 comprises 13 residues. Germline CDR1 and CDR2: SQVTM and ANQGSEA. CDR3 bases: TGCAGCGTTGGTGAGGGAATGGACACTGAAGCTCTCTTT. Translation gives CSVGEGMDTEALF.

This clonotype counts as medium-sized. V gene TRBV2 combines with J gene TRBJ2-1; D perhaps matches TRBD2 (5 bases). Per the germline V gene, CDR1 is SNHLY and CDR2 is FYNNEI. V was trimmed by 6 bases and J by 15 bases, leaving 15 bases between them. This CDR3 comprises 11 residues. For the CDR3, the DNA is TGTGCCAGCAGCGCAGACTATGACGGGTTCTTC. Encoded protein: CASSADYDGFF.

This clonotype occurred once. A clone one base away is much larger, so this may be a read error. This chain uses TRBV25-1 with TRBJ1-1; no definite D call. Germline CDR1 and CDR2: MGHDK and SYGVNS. The CDR3 is 15 residues long. In nucleotides, the CDR3 is TGTGCCAGCAATGAATTGAGAGGTGGGTGGACTGAAGCTTTCTTT. This encodes CASNELRGGWTEAFF.

This clonotype was seen many times. The V call is TRBV6-5, the J call TRBJ2-1; 12 nucleotides align to TRBD2. The V gene end was trimmed by 2 bases and the J gene end by 15 bases; junction bases not matched to a gene: 5. The CDR3 length is 13 residues. Germline loops: CDR1 MNHEY, CDR2 SVGAGI. The CDR3 coding sequence is TGTGCCAGCAGTTACCGGACTAGCGGGAAGCCGTTCTTC. Translated, it gives CASSYRTSGKPFF.